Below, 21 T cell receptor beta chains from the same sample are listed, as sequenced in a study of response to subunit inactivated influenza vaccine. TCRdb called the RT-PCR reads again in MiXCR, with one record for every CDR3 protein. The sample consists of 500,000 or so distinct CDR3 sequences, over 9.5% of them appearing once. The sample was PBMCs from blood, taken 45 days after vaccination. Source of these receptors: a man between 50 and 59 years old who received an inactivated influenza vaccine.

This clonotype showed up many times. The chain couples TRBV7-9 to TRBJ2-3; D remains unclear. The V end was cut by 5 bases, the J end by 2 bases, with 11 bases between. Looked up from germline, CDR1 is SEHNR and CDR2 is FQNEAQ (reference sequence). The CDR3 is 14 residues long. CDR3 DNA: TGTGCCAGCAGCGTCGCTAGACCCACAGATACGCAGTATTTT. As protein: CASSVARPTDTQYF.

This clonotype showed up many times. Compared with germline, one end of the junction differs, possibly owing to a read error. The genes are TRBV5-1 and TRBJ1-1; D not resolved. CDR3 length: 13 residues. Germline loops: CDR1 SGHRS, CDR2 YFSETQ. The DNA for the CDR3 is TGTGCCAGCAGCTCCGGGAGTAACACTGAAGCTTTCTTT. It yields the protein CASSSGSNTEAFF. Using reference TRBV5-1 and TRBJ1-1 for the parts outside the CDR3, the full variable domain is KAGVTQTPRYLIKTRGQQVTLSCSPISGHRSVSWYQQTPGQGLQFLFEYFSETQRNKGNFPGRFSGRQFSNSRSEMNVSTLELGDSALYLCASSSGSNTEAFFGQGTRLTVV.

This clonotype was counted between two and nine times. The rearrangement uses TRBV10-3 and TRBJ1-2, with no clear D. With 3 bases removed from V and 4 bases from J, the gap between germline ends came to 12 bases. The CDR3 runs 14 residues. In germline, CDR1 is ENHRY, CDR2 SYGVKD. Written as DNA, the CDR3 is TGTGCCATCAGTGACCAAGACCAGAGCTATGGCTACACCTTC. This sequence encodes CAISDQDQSYGYTF.

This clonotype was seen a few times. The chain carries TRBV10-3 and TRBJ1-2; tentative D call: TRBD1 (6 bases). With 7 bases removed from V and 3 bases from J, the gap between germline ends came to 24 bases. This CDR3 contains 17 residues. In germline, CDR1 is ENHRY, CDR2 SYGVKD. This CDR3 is CAITSTGQGSRDYGYTF. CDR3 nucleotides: TGTGCCATCACCTCTACTGGCCAGGGGTCTCGTGACTATGGCTACACCTTC.

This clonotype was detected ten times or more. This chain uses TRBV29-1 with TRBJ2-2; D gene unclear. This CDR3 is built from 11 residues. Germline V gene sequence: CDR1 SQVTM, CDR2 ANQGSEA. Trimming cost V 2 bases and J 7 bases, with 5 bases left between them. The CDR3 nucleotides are TGCAGCGTTGAAACCGTCGGGGAGCTGTTTTTT. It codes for CSVETVGELFF.

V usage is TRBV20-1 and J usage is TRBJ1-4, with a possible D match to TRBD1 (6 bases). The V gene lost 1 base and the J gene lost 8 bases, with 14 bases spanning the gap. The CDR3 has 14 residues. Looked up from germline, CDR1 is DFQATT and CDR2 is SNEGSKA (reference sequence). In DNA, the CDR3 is TGCAGTGCTAGAGGAGGGGGAGCGGGCGAAAAACTGTTTTTT. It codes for CSARGGGAGEKLFF.

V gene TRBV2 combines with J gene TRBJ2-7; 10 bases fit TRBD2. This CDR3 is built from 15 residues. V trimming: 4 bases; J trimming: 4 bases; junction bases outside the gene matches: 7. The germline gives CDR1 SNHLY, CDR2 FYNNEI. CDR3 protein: CASSASGRASYEQYF. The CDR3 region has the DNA TGTGCCAGCAGTGCAAGCGGGAGGGCCTCGTACGAGCAGTACTTC.

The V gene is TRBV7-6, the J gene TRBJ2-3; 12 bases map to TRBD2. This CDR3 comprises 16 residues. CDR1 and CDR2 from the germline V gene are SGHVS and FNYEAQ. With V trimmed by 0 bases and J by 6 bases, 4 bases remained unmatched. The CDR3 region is CASSLAASGRADTQYF. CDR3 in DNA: TGTGCCAGCAGCTTAGCGGCTAGCGGGAGGGCCGATACGCAGTATTTT.

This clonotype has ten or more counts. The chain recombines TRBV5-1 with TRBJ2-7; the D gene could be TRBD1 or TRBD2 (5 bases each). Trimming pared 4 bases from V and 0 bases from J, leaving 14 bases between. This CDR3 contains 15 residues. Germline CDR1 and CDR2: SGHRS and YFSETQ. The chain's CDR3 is CASSVRDASSYEQYF. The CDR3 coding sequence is TGCGCCAGCAGCGTCCGGGACGCGAGCTCCTACGAGCAGTACTTC.

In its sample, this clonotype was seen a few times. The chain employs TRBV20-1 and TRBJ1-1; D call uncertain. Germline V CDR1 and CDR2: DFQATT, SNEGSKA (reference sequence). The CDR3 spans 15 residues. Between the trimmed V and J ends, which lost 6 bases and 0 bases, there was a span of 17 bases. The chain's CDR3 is CSALDVVGMNTEAFF. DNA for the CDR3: TGCAGTGCCCTAGACGTCGTGGGCATGAACACTGAAGCTTTCTTT.

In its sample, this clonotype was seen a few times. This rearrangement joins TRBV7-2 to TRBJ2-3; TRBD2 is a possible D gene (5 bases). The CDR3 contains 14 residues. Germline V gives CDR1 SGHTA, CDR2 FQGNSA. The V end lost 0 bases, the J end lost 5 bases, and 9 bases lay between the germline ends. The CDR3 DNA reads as TGTGCCAGCAGCTTAGCGGGAGTTATAGATACGCAGTATTTT. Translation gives CASSLAGVIDTQYF.

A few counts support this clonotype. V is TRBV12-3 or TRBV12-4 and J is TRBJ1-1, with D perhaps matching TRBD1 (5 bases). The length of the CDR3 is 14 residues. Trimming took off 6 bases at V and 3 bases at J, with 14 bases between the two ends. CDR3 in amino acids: CASRDSGGYTEAFF. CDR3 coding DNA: TGTGCCAGCAGGGACTCCGGGGGATACACTGAAGCTTTCTTT.

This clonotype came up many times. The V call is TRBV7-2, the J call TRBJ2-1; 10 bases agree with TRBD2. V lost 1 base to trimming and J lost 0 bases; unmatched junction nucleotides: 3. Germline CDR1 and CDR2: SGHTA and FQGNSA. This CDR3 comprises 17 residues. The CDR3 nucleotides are TGTGCCAGCAGCTTAGGGACTAGCGGATACTCCTACAATGAGCAGTTCTTC. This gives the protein CASSLGTSGYSYNEQFF.

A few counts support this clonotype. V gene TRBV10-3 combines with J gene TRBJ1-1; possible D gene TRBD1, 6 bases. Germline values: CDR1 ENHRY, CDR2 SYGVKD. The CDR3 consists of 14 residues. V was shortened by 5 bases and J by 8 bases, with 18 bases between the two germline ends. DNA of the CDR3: TGTGCCATCAGTTCTGGCAGGGGACTTGAGGAAGCTTTCTTT. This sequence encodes CAISSGRGLEEAFF.

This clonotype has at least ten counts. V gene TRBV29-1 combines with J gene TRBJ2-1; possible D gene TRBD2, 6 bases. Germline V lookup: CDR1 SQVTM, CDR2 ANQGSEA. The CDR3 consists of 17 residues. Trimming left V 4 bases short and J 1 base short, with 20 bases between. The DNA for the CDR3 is TGCAGCGTTGCGGTTGTTGGTTGGCGGGATTCCTACAATGAGCAGTTCTTC. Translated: CSVAVVGWRDSYNEQFF.

This CDR3 is CASSQGGLGEQFF. In DNA, the CDR3 is TGTGCCAGCAGCCAAGGGGGATTGGGTGAGCAGTTCTTC. The genes are TRBV12-3 or TRBV12-4 and TRBJ2-1; the D gene is possibly TRBD1 (6 bases). Trimming took off 6 bases at V and 9 bases at J, with 15 bases between the two ends. The CDR3 has 13 residues.

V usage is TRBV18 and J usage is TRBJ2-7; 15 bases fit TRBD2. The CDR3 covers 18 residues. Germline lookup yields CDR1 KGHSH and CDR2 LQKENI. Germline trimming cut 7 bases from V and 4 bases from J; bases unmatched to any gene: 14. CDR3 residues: CASCPGLAGGLSPYEQYF. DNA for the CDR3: TGTGCCAGCTGCCCGGGACTAGCGGGAGGTCTGTCCCCGTACGAGCAGTACTTC.

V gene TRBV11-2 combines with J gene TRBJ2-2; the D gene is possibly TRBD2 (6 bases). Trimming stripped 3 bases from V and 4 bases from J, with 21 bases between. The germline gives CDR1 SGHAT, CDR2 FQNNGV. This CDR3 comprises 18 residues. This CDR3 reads CASSFELRTSPLTGELFF. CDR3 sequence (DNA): TGTGCCAGCAGCTTCGAATTAAGAACTAGCCCCCTCACCGGGGAGCTGTTTTTT. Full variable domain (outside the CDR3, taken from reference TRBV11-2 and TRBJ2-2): EAGVAQSPRYKIIEKRQSVAFWCNPISGHATLYWYQQILGQGPKLLIQFQNNGVVDDSQLPKDRFSAERLKGVDSTLKIQPAKLEDSAVYLCASSFELRTSPLTGELFFGEGSRLTVL.

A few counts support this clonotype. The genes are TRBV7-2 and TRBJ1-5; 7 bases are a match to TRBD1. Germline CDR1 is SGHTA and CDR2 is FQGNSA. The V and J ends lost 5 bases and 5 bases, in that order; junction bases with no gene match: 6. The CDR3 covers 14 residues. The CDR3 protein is CASSEDRVYQPQHF. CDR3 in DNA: TGTGCCAGCAGCGAAGACAGGGTATATCAGCCCCAGCATTTT.

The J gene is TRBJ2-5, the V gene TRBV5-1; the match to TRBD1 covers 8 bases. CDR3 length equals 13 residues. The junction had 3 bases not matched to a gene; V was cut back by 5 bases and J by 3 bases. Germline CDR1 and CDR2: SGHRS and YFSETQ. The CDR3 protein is CASSIQGEETQYF. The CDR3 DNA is TGCGCCAGCAGTATACAGGGGGAAGAGACCCAGTACTTC.

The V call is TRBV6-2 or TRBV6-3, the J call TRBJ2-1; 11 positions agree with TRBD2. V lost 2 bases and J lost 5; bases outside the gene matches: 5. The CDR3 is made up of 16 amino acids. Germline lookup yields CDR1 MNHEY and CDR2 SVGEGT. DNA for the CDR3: TGTGCCAGCAGTTACGTACTAGCGGGGGCGAACAATGAGCAGTTCTTC. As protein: CASSYVLAGANNEQFF.